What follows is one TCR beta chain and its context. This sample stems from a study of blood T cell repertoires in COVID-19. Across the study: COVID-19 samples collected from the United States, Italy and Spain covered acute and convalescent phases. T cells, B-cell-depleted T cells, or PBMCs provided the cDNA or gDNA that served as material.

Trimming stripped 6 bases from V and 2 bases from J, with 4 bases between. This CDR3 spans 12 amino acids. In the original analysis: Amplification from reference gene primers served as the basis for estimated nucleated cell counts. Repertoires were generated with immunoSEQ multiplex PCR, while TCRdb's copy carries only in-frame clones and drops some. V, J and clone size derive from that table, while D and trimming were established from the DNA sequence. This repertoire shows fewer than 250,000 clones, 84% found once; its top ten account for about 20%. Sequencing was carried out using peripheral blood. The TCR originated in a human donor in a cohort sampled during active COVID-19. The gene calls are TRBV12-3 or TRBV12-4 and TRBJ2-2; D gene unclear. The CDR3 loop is CASRTNTGELFF. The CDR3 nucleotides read TGTGCCAGCAGAACAAACACCGGGGAGCTGTTTTTT.